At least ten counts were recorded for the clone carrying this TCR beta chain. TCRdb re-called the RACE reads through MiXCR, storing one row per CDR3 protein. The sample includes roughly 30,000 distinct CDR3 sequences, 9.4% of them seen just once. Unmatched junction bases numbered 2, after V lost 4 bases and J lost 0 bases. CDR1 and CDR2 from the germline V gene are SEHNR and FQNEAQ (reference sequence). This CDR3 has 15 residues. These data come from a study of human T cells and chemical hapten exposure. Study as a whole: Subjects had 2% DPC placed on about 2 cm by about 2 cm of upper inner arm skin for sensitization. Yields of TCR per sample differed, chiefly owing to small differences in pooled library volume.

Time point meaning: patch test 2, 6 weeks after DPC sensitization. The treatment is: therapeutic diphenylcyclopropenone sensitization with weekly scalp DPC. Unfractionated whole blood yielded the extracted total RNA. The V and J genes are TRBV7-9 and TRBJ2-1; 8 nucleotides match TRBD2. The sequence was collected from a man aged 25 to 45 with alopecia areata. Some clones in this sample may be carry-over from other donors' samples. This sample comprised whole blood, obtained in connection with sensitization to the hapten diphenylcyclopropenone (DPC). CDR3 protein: CASSSGTSSYNEQFF. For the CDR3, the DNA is TGTGCCAGCAGCTCCGGGACTAGCTCCTACAATGAGCAGTTCTTC.